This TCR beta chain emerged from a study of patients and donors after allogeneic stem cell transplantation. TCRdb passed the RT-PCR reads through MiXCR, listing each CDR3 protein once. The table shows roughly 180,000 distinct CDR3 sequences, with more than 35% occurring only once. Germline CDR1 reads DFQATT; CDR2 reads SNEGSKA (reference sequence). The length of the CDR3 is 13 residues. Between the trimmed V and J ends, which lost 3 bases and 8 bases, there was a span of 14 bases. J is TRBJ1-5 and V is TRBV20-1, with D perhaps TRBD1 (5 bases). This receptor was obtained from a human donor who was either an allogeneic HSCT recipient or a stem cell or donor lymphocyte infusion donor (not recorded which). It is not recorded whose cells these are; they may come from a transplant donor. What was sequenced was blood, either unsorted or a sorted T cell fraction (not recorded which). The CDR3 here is CSASAGTREPQHF. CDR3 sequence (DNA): TGCAGTGCTAGCGCGGGGACGAGAGAGCCCCAGCATTTT.